Listed below are T cell receptor beta chains from one sample, sequenced in a study of CD8 T cells in ankylosing spondylitis. TCRdb itself ran the 5' RACE reads through MiXCR, one entry per CDR3 protein. The sample lists about 200,000 distinct CDR3 sequences, around 7.9% occurring once. The source material was blood, either unsorted or a sorted T cell fraction (not recorded which). Every receptor here comes from a male donor with ankylosing spondylitis. The CDR3 runs from the conserved cysteine through the conserved F or W. D genes are given only for firm matches. The size field is filled for only some rows; it gives once, few, many or a size class.

V	J	size	D	CDR3	DNA
TRBV4-3	TRBJ2-7	few	.	CASSQVISADYEQYF	TGCGCCAGCAGCCAAGTGATCTCGGCGGACTACGAGCAGTACTTC
TRBV5-5	TRBJ2-7	.	.	CASSSSSRLDEQYF	TGTGCCAGCAGCTCCTCCTCAAGGTTGGACGAGCAGTACTTC
TRBV11-2	TRBJ2-1	many	TRBD2	CASSPGRANEQFF	TGTGCCAGCAGCCCAGGGAGGGCCAATGAGCAGTTCTTC
TRBV28	TRBJ1-5	many	TRBD1	CASTNRDSFNQPQHF	TGTGCCAGCACTAACCGGGACAGCTTCAATCAGCCCCAGCATTTT
TRBV6-6	TRBJ2-7	many	.	CASSPGSYYEQYF	TGTGCCAGCAGCCCCGGGTCCTACTACGAGCAGTACTTC
TRBV6-2/TRBV6-3	TRBJ2-2	.	TRBD1	CASRSLADRGVWVNTGELFF	TGTGCCAGCAGATCTCTGGCGGACAGGGGAGTATGGGTGAACACCGGGGAGCTGTTTTTT
TRBV5-4	TRBJ2-1	few	.	CASSPPPNAQFF	TGTGCCAGCAGCCCGCCTCCCAACGCGCAGTTCTTC
TRBV7-9	TRBJ2-1	many	.	CASSLAPNEQFF	TGTGCCAGCAGCCTCGCCCCGAATGAGCAGTTCTTC
TRBV7-7	TRBJ2-2	.	.	CASSSTGGMNTGELFF	TGTGCTAGCAGCTCAACCGGGGGCATGAACACCGGGGAGCTGTTTTTT
TRBV28	TRBJ1-1	many	.	CASSNPGRGTEAFF	TGTGCCAGCAGTAATCCGGGCCGAGGGACTGAAGCTTTCTTT
TRBV7-9	TRBJ1-2	.	.	CASSWGGRDGYTF	TGTGCCAGCAGCTGGGGGGGACGGGATGGCTACACCTTC
TRBV20-1	TRBJ2-1	few	.	CSARDGGRRGEQFF	TGCAGTGCTAGAGATGGGGGGAGGAGGGGCGAGCAGTTCTTC
TRBV28	TRBJ2-7	few	.	CASSFWGTDDSYEQYF	TGTGCCAGCAGTTTCTGGGGGACCGACGACTCCTACGAGCAGTACTTC
TRBV2	TRBJ2-7	.	.	CASSERAAGLPPYF	TGTGCCAGCAGTGAAAGGGCGGCAGGGCTCCCCCCGTACTTC
TRBV4-1	TRBJ2-2	many	TRBD2	CASSPYRTSGTVVSGELFF	TGCGCCAGCAGCCCATACAGGACTAGCGGGACAGTGGTGTCCGGGGAGCTGTTTTTT
TRBV27	TRBJ2-7	many	TRBD1	CASSSPGQGAYEQYF	TGTGCCAGCAGTTCTCCGGGACAGGGTGCCTACGAGCAGTACTTC
TRBV4-3	TRBJ1-2	many	.	CASSHSEQNYGYTF	TGCGCCAGCAGCCATTCGGAACAAAACTATGGCTACACCTTC
TRBV4-2	TRBJ2-5	many	.	CASSPRAGRYQETQYF	TGTGCCAGCAGCCCGCGGGCAGGCCGGTACCAAGAGACCCAGTACTTC
TRBV6-1	TRBJ1-1	.	TRBD1	CASRLERTGNGEAFF	TGTGCCAGCAGGCTAGAGCGGACAGGGAACGGTGAAGCTTTCTTT
TRBV7-3	TRBJ1-1	.	.	CASSPTGSPEAFF	TGTGCCAGCAGCCCTACAGGGAGCCCTGAAGCTTTCTTT
TRBV11-2	TRBJ2-7	few	TRBD1	CASSLGQGPLWEQYF	TGTGCCAGCAGCCTGGGACAGGGGCCCCTCTGGGAGCAGTACTTC
TRBV28	TRBJ2-1	many	.	CASSLSGLRDEQFF	TGTGCCAGCAGTTTATCGGGGCTCAGGGATGAGCAGTTCTTC
TRBV4-2	TRBJ2-7	many	.	CASSHPSNRRASSYEQYF	TGTGCCAGCAGCCACCCCTCGAACCGCAGGGCGAGCTCCTACGAGCAGTACTTC
TRBV12-3/TRBV12-4	TRBJ2-1	.	.	CASRASGTSYNEQFF	TGTGCCAGCAGAGCGAGCGGCACCTCCTACAATGAGCAGTTCTTC
TRBV12-3/TRBV12-4	TRBJ1-1	many	.	CASTSAAHTTEAFF	TGTGCCAGCACTTCCGCGGCTCATACCACTGAAGCTTTCTTT
TRBV28	TRBJ2-7	few	TRBD1	CASRGQGAYEQYF	TGTGCCAGCAGGGGACAGGGCGCCTACGAGCAGTACTTC
TRBV6-1	TRBJ2-6	many	.	CASSDGNSGANVLTF	TGTGCCAGCAGTGACGGCAACTCTGGGGCCAACGTCCTGACTTTC
TRBV7-2	TRBJ2-1	.	.	CASSPTPDYNEQFF	TGTGCCAGCAGCCCAACGCCCGATTACAATGAGCAGTTCTTC
TRBV27	TRBJ2-7	many	.	CASSSTPGREQYF	TGTGCCAGCAGTTCGACCCCAGGCAGGGAGCAGTACTTC
TRBV15	TRBJ2-7	many	TRBD2	CATSEGLAGAYEQYF	TGTGCCACCAGCGAGGGACTAGCGGGGGCCTACGAGCAGTACTTC
TRBV5-6	TRBJ2-3	many	.	CASSLPTYSGFTDTQYF	TGTGCCAGCAGCCTCCCAACTTATAGCGGATTCACAGATACGCAGTATTTT
TRBV4-3	TRBJ1-2	many	.	CASSQEEGLSSGYTF	TGCGCCAGCAGCCAAGAAGAGGGACTCAGCTCTGGCTACACCTTC
TRBV4-3	TRBJ2-2	.	TRBD1	CASSEDRVGTGELFF	TGCGCCAGCAGCGAAGACAGGGTTGGGACCGGGGAGCTGTTTTTT
TRBV6-5	TRBJ2-7	many	TRBD1	CASRTGIGEQYF	TGTGCCAGCAGGACAGGGATTGGCGAGCAGTACTTC
TRBV19	TRBJ1-1	few	.	CASRPGYTEAFF	TGTGCCAGTAGACCCGGATACACTGAAGCTTTCTTT
TRBV7-9	TRBJ1-1	many	.	CASDPGGTEAFF	TGTGCCAGCGACCCGGGCGGCACTGAAGCTTTCTTT
TRBV6-5	TRBJ2-4	many	.	CATLWAAEDIQYF	TGTGCCACCCTCTGGGCCGCCGAGGACATTCAGTACTTC
TRBV27	TRBJ1-6	many	.	CASSGARDTPNNSPLHF	TGTGCCAGCAGTGGGGCAAGGGACACCCCGAATAATTCACCCCTCCACTTT
TRBV5-6	TRBJ1-1	many	.	CASSSSSSAHTEAFF	TGTGCCAGCAGCTCGTCATCCTCGGCCCACACTGAAGCTTTCTTT
TRBV11-2	TRBJ2-2	.	TRBD2	CASSLDRSRGGWTGELFF	TGTGCCAGCAGCTTAGATCGATCGCGGGGGGGCTGGACCGGGGAGCTGTTTTTT
TRBV7-9	TRBJ2-1	many	.	CASSPDPIIEQFF	TGTGCCAGCAGCCCCGATCCCATTATTGAGCAGTTCTTC
TRBV7-3	TRBJ2-2	many	TRBD1	CASSSTRLGQGPNTGELFF	TGTGCCAGCAGCTCCACCCGATTGGGACAGGGCCCGAACACCGGGGAGCTGTTTTTT
TRBV7-6	TRBJ2-7	many	TRBD2	CASSLELAGVAPYEQYF	TGTGCCAGCAGCTTAGAGCTAGCGGGAGTAGCTCCCTACGAGCAGTACTTC
TRBV5-1	TRBJ1-1	.	.	CASSENPRDTEAFF	TGCGCCAGCAGCGAGAACCCTCGAGACACTGAAGCTTTCTTT
TRBV5-1	TRBJ2-7	many	TRBD2	CASSFSGRAYEQYF	TGCGCCAGCAGCTTTAGCGGGAGGGCCTACGAGCAGTACTTC
TRBV4-3	TRBJ2-6	few	.	CASSQGAGANVLTF	TGCGCCAGCAGCCAAGGGGCTGGGGCCAACGTCCTGACTTTC
TRBV10-3	TRBJ1-1	.	TRBD1	CAISAPRGTVNTEAFF	TGTGCCATCAGTGCCCCCCGGGGGACAGTGAACACTGAAGCTTTCTTT
TRBV28	TRBJ2-3	many	.	CASSLKRSSTDTQYF	TGTGCCAGCAGTTTGAAGCGGTCTAGCACAGATACGCAGTATTTT
TRBV28	TRBJ1-5	many	.	CASSSRGRNQPQHF	TGTGCCAGCAGTTCCCGAGGACGCAATCAGCCCCAGCATTTT
TRBV3-1	TRBJ2-1	.	TRBD2	CASSQGSQGLAGGTRGEQFF	TGTGCCAGCAGCCAAGGTTCCCAGGGACTAGCGGGAGGGACCAGGGGTGAGCAGTTCTTC
TRBV10-1	TRBJ2-5	.	.	CASSESGEVETQYF	TGCGCCAGCAGTGAATCGGGAGAGGTAGAGACCCAGTACTTC
TRBV9	TRBJ1-6	.	.	CASSVGVSSYNSPLHF	TGTGCCAGCAGCGTAGGGGTCAGCTCCTATAATTCACCCCTCCACTTT
TRBV12-3/TRBV12-4	TRBJ2-7	many	TRBD1	CASSFSTGGGYEQYF	TGTGCCAGCAGTTTCTCGACAGGGGGAGGTTACGAGCAGTACTTC
TRBV27	TRBJ1-1	many	.	CASSWGSNLNTEAFF	TGTGCCAGCAGCTGGGGATCGAATCTGAACACTGAAGCTTTCTTT
TRBV5-6	TRBJ2-7	many	.	CASSLAGLLYEQYF	TGTGCCAGCAGCTTGGCGGGGCTCCTCTACGAGCAGTACTTC
TRBV7-8	TRBJ2-7	many	TRBD2	CASSSGLAGPLTYEQYF	TGTGCCAGCAGCTCTGGACTAGCGGGACCCTTAACCTACGAGCAGTACTTC